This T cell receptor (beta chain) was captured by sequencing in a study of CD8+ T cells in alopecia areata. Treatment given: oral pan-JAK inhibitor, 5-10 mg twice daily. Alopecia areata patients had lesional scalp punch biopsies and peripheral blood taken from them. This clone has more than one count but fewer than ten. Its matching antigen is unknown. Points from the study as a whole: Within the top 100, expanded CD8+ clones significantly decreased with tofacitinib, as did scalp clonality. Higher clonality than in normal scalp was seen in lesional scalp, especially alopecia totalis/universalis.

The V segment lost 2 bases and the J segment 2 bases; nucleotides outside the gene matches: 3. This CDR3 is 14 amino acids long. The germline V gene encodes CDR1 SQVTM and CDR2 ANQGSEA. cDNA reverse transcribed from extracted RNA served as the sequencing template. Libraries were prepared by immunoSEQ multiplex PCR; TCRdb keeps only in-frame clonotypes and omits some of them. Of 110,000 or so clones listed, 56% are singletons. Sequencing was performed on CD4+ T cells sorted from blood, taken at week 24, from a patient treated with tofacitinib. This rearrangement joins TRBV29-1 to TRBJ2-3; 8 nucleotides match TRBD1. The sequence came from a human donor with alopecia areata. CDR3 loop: CSVEQGANTDTQYF. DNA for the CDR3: TGCAGCGTTGAACAGGGGGCGAACACAGATACGCAGTATTTT.